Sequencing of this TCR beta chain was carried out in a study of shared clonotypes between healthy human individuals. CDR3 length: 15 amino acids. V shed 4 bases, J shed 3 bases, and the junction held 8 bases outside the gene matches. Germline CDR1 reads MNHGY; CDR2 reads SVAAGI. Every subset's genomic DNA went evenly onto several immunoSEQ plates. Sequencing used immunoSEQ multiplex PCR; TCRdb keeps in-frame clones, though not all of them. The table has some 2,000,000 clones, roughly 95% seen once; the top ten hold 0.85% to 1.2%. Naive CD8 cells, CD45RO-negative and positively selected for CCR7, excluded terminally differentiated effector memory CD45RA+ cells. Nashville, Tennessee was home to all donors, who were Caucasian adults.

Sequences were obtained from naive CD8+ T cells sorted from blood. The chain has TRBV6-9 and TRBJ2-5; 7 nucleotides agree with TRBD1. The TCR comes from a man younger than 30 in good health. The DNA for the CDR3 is TGTGCCAGCAGTTTTGGGACAGCAACGGAAGAGACCCAGTACTTC. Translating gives CASSFGTATEETQYF.